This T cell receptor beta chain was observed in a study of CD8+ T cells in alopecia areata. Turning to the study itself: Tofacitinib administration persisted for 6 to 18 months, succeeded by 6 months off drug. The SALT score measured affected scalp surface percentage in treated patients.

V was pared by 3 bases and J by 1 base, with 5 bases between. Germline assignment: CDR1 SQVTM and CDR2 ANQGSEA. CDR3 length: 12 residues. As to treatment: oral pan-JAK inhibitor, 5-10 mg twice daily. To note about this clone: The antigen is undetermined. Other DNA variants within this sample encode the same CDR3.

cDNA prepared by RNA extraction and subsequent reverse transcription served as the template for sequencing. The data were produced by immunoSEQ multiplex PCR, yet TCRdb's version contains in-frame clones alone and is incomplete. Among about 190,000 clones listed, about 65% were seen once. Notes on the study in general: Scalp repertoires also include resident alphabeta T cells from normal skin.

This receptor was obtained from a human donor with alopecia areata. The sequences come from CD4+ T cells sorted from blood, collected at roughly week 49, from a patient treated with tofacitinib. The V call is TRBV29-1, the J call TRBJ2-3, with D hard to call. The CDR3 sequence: CSVERGTDTQYF. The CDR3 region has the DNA TGCAGCGTTGAGCGTGGCACAGATACGCAGTATTTT.